This is a list of T cell receptor beta chains from one sample in a study of T cells in Graves' hyperthyroidism and ophthalmopathy. MiXCR, applied by TCRdb to the multiplex PCR reads, yields one record per CDR3 protein. The top ten hold roughly 24% of the sample, which has around 260,000 distinct CDR3 sequences, under 30% seen once. Input material: blood. The receptors originated from a man in his forties with Graves' hyperthyroidism that later progressed to Graves' ophthalmopathy. Each CDR3 is given without its conserved first and last residue.

V,length,J,CDR3
TRBV2,12,TRBJ1-6,ASARALYNSPLH
TRBV25-1,15,TRBJ1-1,ASSESGVSREVAQAF
TRBV9,10,TRBJ2-5,ASSVSRGTQY
TRBV12-3/TRBV12-4,11,TRBJ1-1,ASRYDQRTEAF
TRBV19,12,TRBJ2-5,ASSIAGTSTTQY
TRBV10-2,12,TRBJ2-3,ATSGTGHTDTQY
TRBV7-9,12,TRBJ2-7,ASSLGRGTYEQY
TRBV6-7,10,TRBJ1-2,AGEGGMIGYT
TRBV5-1,12,TRBJ1-1,ASSPSGMNTEAF
TRBV11-1,14,TRBJ1-2,ASSVSAPGGAGGYT
TRBV11-2,10,TRBJ2-5,ASSFIGKTQY
TRBV12-3/TRBV12-4,10,TRBJ1-6,ASKGVSSPLH
TRBV9,12,TRBJ2-7,ASSLRPTSSEQY
TRBV19,13,TRBJ2-7,ASSIARGRTYEQY
TRBV4-1,16,TRBJ1-1,ASSYPRDRENLHTEAF
TRBV6-2/TRBV6-3,14,TRBJ2-5,ASRKGQGPPQETQY
TRBV5-1,14,TRBJ2-7,ASSLRASGASGEQY
TRBV13,13,TRBJ2-7,ASSPRDHKFYEQY
TRBV11-2,12,TRBJ2-5,ASSFLTGGETQY
TRBV20-1,12,TRBJ1-5,SARRTDRNQPQH
TRBV18,14,TRBJ1-2,ASSPGGSARPLGYT
TRBV10-3,11,TRBJ2-6,ATENSGANVLT
TRBV6-5,15,TRBJ1-1,ASSYSVNNRVFAEAF
TRBV20-1,12,TRBJ1-2,SARDLGQGAGYT
TRBV7-2,10,TRBJ1-1,ASSSRGSSAF
TRBV20-1,13,TRBJ1-6,SADSGETYNSPLH
TRBV6-5,11,TRBJ2-7,ASSYTRGYEQY
TRBV20-1,9,TRBJ2-7,SARDPLEQY
TRBV6-5,13,TRBJ1-1,ASSYSPERNTEAF
TRBV6-1,12,TRBJ2-7,ASNRGASSYEQY
TRBV12-3/TRBV12-4,10,TRBJ2-7,ASSFPGNEQY
TRBV7-9,11,TRBJ1-2,ASSLSDYYGYT
TRBV12-3/TRBV12-4,11,TRBJ1-2,ASSYATGTGYT
TRBV20-1,13,TRBJ1-1,SATKQQGPNTEAF
TRBV28,14,TRBJ1-6,ASSLYPSVDDSPLH
TRBV6-5,12,TRBJ2-2,ASSTSGESGELF
TRBV28,15,TRBJ1-5,ASSFMVRQGGNQPQH
TRBV24-1,14,TRBJ2-2,ATSDPLAGEAGELF
TRBV19,13,TRBJ1-1,ASLYQGTARTEAF
TRBV18,11,TRBJ2-5,ASSRDPQETQY
TRBV6-5,12,TRBJ2-5,ASSFRGVQETQY
TRBV11-2,14,TRBJ1-6,ASSLVWQDYRSPLH
TRBV29-1,8,TRBJ2-7,SVLNGERY
TRBV2,14,TRBJ2-2,ASSEAMGSLSGELF
TRBV6-1,13,TRBJ2-7,ASGPAGGKADEQY
TRBV7-9,12,TRBJ1-5,ASSNGGEGQPQH